The sequence of this TCR beta chain was determined in a study of OX40 agonist ivuxolimab in advanced cancers. Broadly, across the study: Ivuxolimab was a fully human IgG2 agonistic monoclonal antibody targeting the costimulatory receptor OX40 (CD134). Among the roughly 50 dose-escalation patients, some 19 had hepatocellular carcinoma, about 15 melanoma, 9 renal cell carcinoma and 9 head and neck cancer. Intravenous ivuxolimab was administered to patients every 2 weeks at six dose levels: 0.01, 0.1, 0.3, 1.5, 3 and 10 mg/kg. Peripheral TCRbeta sequencing aimed to test whether ivuxolimab altered TCR sequence diversity and caused clonal T-cell expansion. Prior anti-PD-1, anti-PD-L1 or anti-CTLA-4 therapy was permitted, and about 40% of dose-escalation patients had received checkpoint inhibitors. The paper reports the monotherapy dose-escalation portion (N of about 54 patients) of the phase I ivuxolimab trial. Partial responses were achieved by three dose-escalation patients, of whom one had hepatocellular carcinoma and two had cutaneous melanoma. In the dose-escalation cohort, 70% to 85% of patients were male, and the mean age was around 65 years with a range of about 20 to 80. Summary of the overall study and its limitations: Antigen specificity was not determined for the clonally expanded peripheral T cells. At doses from 0.1 to 3.0 mg/kg, clonal expansion was seen in both CD4+ and CD8+ blood T cells between baseline and week 6. In the 0.1-3.0 mg/kg groups, partial responders were among the patients with the lowest normalized peripheral clonal expansion, particularly in CD8+ T cells. After ivuxolimab, more expanded clones were found on average in CD8+ T cells than in CD4+ T cells. Low levels of normalized T-cell clonal expansion were also shown by some nonresponding patients.

In this sample, this clone turned up a few times. The clone's antigen remains unknown. Base qualities are not recorded, but no much larger clone differs from it by a single base. The trial excluded patients who had a history of autoimmune disease or were on systemic immunosuppression. Peripheral blood for TCR sequencing was collected from all dose cohorts at baseline, on cycle 4 day 1, and on cycle 7 day 1. The samples were drawn from a first-in-human, open-label, multicenter phase I dose-escalation trial of ivuxolimab. Adults with locally advanced or metastatic head and neck squamous cell, hepatocellular, melanoma or renal cell carcinoma were enrolled in the trial. Before TCR sequencing, CD4+ T cells and CD8+ T cells from peripheral blood were sorted into separate populations. Genomic DNA was extracted from sorted cells for sequencing of the TCRbeta CDR3 region. The immunoSEQ Assay was used for sequencing of TCRbeta CDR3 regions. Entries here come from immuneACCESS through TCRdb and include only in-frame sequences with V and J called. Some clones fail to appear in such tables; in the studies checked, an unresolved V gene covers under half of the shortfall, and the cause of the remainder is unknown. Recorded for this sample are around 37,000 clones; about four fifths of them occurred a single time. Less than 20% of the sample is taken by the ten largest.

CDR1 and CDR2, per the germline V gene, are SNHLY and FYNNEI. A distance of 9 bases separates the germline ends of V and J, which lose 2 bases and 7 bases respectively. The CDR3 holds 13 amino acids from the cysteine to the phenylalanine. Here the CDR3 DNA is all that survives: 39 bases in frame from base 1. The specimen comprised CD4+ or CD8+ T cells sorted from blood, sampled in a trial of the OX40 agonist ivuxolimab. This receptor was identified in an adult with an advanced solid tumor such as melanoma, head and neck, liver or kidney cancer. This chain is built from TRBV2 and TRBJ1-5, with an unclear D gene assignment. The CDR3 region has the sequence CASSEYRGQPQHF. The bases read TGTGCCAGCAGTGAATATAGAGGACAGCCCCAGCATTTT.